Here is one T cell receptor beta chain with its context. Per germline, CDR1 SGHDT and CDR2 YYEEEE. The J segment lost 0 bases and the V segment lost 4 bases, leaving 5 bases of the junction unmatched. CDR3 length equals 15 residues. These data come from a study of blood T cell repertoires in COVID-19. Assay used: immunoSEQ multiplex PCR; TCRdb lists only in-frame clones, some missing. The sample holds around 200,000 clones; roughly 80% are singletons and the top ten take around 4%. This sequence was found in a man in his fifties with active or convalescent COVID-19. This rearrangement joins TRBV5-6 to TRBJ2-7, with 9 positions matching TRBD1. What was sequenced was peripheral blood. CDR3 coding DNA: TGTGCCAGCAGCCCGGGGACAGGGAGCTCCTACGAGCAGTACTTC. Translating gives CASSPGTGSSYEQYF.